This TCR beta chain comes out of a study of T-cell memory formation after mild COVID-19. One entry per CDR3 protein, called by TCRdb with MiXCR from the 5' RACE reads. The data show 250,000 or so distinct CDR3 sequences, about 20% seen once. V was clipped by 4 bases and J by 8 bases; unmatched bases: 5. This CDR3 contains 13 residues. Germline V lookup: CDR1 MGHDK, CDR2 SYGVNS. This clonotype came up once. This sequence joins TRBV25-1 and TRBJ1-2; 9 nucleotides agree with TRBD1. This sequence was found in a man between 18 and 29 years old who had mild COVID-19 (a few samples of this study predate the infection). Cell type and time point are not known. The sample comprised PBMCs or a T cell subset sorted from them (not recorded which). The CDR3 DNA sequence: TGTGCCAGCAGTGGCCCGACAGGGGGGGGCTACACCTTC. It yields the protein CASSGPTGGGYTF.